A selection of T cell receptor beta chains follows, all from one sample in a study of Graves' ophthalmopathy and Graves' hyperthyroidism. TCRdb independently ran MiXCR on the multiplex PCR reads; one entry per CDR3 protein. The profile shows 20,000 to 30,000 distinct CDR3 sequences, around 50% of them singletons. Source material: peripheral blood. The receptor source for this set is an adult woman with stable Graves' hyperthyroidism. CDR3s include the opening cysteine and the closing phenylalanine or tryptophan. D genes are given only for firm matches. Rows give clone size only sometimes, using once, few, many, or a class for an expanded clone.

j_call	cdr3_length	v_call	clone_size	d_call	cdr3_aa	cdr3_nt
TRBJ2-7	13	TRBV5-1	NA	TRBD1	CVSRGDRAYEQYF	TGCGTCAGCAGGGGGGACAGGGCCTATGAGCAGTACTTC
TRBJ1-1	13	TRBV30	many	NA	CAWSVGGNTEAFF	TGTGCCTGGAGTGTCGGGGGGAACACTGAAGCTTTCTTT
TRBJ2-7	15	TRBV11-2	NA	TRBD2	CASSLDGLGTYEQYF	TGTGCCAGCAGCTTAGACGGACTAGGGACCTACGAGCAGTACTTC
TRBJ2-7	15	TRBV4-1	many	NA	CASSQESGGGYEQYF	TGCGCCAGCAGCCAAGAGTCCGGGGGCGGCTACGAGCAGTACTTC
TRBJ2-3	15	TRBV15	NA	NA	CATSRGAAPTDTQYF	TGTGCCACCAGCAGAGGGGCGGCGCCCACAGATACGCAGTATTTT
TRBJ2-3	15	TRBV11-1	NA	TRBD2	CASSLALAGGTTQYF	TGTGCCAGCAGCTTAGCGCTAGCGGGAGGGACAACGCAGTATTTT
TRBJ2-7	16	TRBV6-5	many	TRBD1	CASSYSTGESSYEQYF	TGTGCCAGCAGTTACTCAACAGGGGAGAGCTCCTACGAGCAGTACTTC
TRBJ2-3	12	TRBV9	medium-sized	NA	CASRGLTDTQYF	TGTGCCAGCAGAGGACTGACCGATACGCAGTATTTT
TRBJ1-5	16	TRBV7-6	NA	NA	CASSLGGLRMGQPQHF	TGTGCCAGCAGCTTAGGGGGCCTACGGATGGGGCAGCCCCAACATTTT
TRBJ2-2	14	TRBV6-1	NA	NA	CASRPQANTGELFF	TGTGCCAGCAGACCCCAGGCGAACACTGGGGAGCTGTTTTTT
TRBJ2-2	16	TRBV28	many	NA	CASSLKQERNTGELFF	TGTGCCAGCAGTTTAAAACAGGAGCGCAACACCGGGGAGCTGTTTTTT